The next 7 T cell receptor beta chains were all read from a single sample in a study of CD8 T cells in ankylosing spondylitis. Using its own MiXCR run on the 5' RACE reads, TCRdb lists one record per CDR3 protein. The sample includes approximately 340,000 distinct CDR3 sequences, about 15% of them seen just once. The material sequenced was blood, either unsorted or a sorted T cell fraction (not recorded which). These receptors were collected from a male donor with ankylosing spondylitis or in good health (not recorded which).

The chain carries TRBV6-2 or TRBV6-3 and TRBJ2-6; maybe TRBD2 (5 bases). Trimming cost V 7 bases and J 4 bases, with 8 bases left between them. Germline loops: CDR1 MNHEY, CDR2 SVGEGT. This CDR3 is 13 amino acids long. The CDR3 region has the DNA TGTGCCAGCAAGAGGGCCGGGGCCAACGTCCTGACTTTC. Its protein product is CASKRAGANVLTF.

The V gene is TRBV5-1, the J gene TRBJ2-3; possible D gene TRBD2, 6 bases. Trimming took 1 base from V and 2 from J, leaving 20 bases between them. The CDR3 is 18 residues long. Germline CDR1 and CDR2: SGHRS and YFSETQ. The DNA for the CDR3 is TGCGCCAGCAGCTTGATAGGCCTCGGGAGCGGGCCCACAGATACGCAGTATTTT. It specifies CASSLIGLGSGPTDTQYF. Combining the CDR3 with reference TRBV5-1 and TRBJ2-3 gives the whole variable domain KAGVTQTPRYLIKTRGQQVTLSCSPISGHRSVSWYQQTPGQGLQFLFEYFSETQRNKGNFPGRFSGRQFSNSRSEMNVSTLELGDSALYLCASSLIGLGSGPTDTQYFGPGTRLTVL.

This clonotype was found many times. The genes are TRBV5-1 and TRBJ1-1; D gene unclear. The CDR3 sequence is 13 residues long. V gave up 4 bases and J gave up 3 bases, with 10 bases separating them. Per the germline V gene, CDR1 is SGHRS and CDR2 is YFSETQ. The CDR3 sequence is CASSPATDTEAFF. Written as DNA, the CDR3 is TGCGCCAGCAGCCCTGCCACGGACACTGAAGCTTTCTTT.

In this sample, this clonotype turned up a few times. The chain is built from TRBV10-3 and TRBJ1-1, with D perhaps matching TRBD1 (5 bases). CDR1 is ENHRY, CDR2 SYGVKD, per germline. V lost 3 bases to trimming and J lost 8 bases, with 7 bases between them. The CDR3 is 11 amino acids. The CDR3: CAISDREEAFF. The CDR3 DNA reads as TGTGCCATCAGTGACAGGGAAGAAGCTTTCTTT.

This clonotype was counted a few times. The chain carries TRBV27 and TRBJ2-1, with 12 bases identical to TRBD2. Germline trimming cut 3 bases from V and 6 bases from J; bases unmatched to any gene: 3. The CDR3 runs to 15 residues. Germline values: CDR1 MNHEY, CDR2 SMNVEV (reference sequence). DNA of the CDR3: TGTGCCAGCAGTTTCGCTAGCGGGAGGGCCAATGAGCAGTTCTTC. Its translation is CASSFASGRANEQFF.

This clonotype showed up just a few times. The V gene is TRBV10-3, the J gene TRBJ2-7; tentative D call: TRBD1 (5 bases). The CDR3 spans 13 residues. Between the trimmed V and J ends, which lost 5 bases and 6 bases, there was a span of 14 bases. The germline CDR1 and CDR2 sequences are ENHRY and SYGVKD. In DNA form, the CDR3 reads TGTGCCATCAGTCCCCAGGGAAGGGGCGAGCAGTACTTC. Translation: CAISPQGRGEQYF.

Only a few counts were recorded for this clonotype. The genes are TRBV14 and TRBJ2-3; the D gene is possibly TRBD2 (6 bases). The CDR3 runs to 16 residues. Germline lookup yields CDR1 SGHDN and CDR2 FVKESK. Trimming stripped 0 bases from V and 6 bases from J, with 16 bases between. CDR3 protein: CASSQDLGGTSDTQYF. As DNA, the CDR3 is TGTGCCAGCAGCCAAGATTTGGGCGGGACTTCGGATACGCAGTATTTT.